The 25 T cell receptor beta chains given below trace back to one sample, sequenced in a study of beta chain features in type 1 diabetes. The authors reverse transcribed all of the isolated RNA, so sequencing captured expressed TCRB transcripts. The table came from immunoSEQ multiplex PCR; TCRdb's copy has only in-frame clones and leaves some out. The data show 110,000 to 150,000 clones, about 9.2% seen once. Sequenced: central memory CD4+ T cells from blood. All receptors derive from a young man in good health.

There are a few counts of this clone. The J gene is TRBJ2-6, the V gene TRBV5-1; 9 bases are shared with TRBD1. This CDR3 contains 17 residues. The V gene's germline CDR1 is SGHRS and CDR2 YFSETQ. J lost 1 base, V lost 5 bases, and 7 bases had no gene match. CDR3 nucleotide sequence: TGCGCCAGCAGTTATACAGGGGGCGAGTCTGGGGCCAACGTCCTGACTTTC. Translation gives CASSYTGGESGANVLTF.

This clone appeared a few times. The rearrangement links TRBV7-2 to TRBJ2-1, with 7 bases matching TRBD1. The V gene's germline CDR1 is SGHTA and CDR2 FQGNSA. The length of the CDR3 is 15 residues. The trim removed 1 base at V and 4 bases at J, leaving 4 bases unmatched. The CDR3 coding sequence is TGTGCCAGCAGCTTAGTATCAGGGGGATACAATGAGCAGTTCTTC. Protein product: CASSLVSGGYNEQFF.

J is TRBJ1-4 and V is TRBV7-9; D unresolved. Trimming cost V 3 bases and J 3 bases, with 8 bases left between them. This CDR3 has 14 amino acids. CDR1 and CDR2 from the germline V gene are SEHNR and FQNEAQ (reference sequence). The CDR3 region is CASSFRNSNEKLFF. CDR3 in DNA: TGTGCCAGCAGCTTCAGGAATTCTAATGAAAAACTGTTTTTT. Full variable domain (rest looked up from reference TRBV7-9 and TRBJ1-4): DTGVSQNPRHKITKRGQNVTFRCDPISEHNRLYWYRQTLGQGPEFLTYFQNEAQLEKSRLLSDRFSAERPKGSFSTLEIQRTEQGDSAMYLCASSFRNSNEKLFFGSGTQLSVL.

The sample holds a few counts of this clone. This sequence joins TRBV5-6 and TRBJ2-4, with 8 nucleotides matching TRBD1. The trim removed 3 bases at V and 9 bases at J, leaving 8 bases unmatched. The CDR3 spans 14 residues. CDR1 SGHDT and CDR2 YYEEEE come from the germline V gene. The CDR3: CASSSTGAVGIQYF. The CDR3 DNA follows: TGTGCCAGCAGCTCGACAGGGGCCGTCGGCATTCAGTACTTC.

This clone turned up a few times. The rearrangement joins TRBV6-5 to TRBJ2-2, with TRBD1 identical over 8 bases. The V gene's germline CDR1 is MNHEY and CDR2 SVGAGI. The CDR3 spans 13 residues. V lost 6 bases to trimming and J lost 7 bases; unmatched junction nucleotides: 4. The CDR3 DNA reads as TGTGCCAGCAGGCCCACAGGGGGCGGGGAGCTGTTTTTT. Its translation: CASRPTGGGELFF.

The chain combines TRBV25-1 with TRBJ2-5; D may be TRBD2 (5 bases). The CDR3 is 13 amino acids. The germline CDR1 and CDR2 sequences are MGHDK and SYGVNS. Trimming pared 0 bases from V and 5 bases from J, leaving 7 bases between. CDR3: CASSEYGKETQYF. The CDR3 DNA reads TGTGCCAGCAGTGAATACGGGAAGGAGACCCAGTACTTC.

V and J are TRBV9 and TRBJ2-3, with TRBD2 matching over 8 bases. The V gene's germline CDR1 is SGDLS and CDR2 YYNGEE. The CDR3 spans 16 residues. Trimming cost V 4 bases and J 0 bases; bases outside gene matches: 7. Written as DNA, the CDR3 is TGTGCCAGCAGCCGGACTAGCAGCACTAGCACAGATACGCAGTATTTT. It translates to CASSRTSSTSTDTQYF.

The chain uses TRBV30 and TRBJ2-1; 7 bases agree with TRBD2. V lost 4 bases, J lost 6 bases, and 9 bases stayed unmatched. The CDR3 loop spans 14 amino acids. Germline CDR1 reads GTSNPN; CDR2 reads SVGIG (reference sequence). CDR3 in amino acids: CAWTDRDYGNEQFF. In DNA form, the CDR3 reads TGTGCCTGGACTGACCGGGACTACGGCAATGAGCAGTTCTTC.

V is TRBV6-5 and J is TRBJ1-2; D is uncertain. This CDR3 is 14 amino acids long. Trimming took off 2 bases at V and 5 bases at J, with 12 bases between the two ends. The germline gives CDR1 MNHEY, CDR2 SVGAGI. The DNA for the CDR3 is TGTGCCAGCAGTTACAGGGAGATGGGGTATGGCTACACCTTC. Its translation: CASSYREMGYGYTF.

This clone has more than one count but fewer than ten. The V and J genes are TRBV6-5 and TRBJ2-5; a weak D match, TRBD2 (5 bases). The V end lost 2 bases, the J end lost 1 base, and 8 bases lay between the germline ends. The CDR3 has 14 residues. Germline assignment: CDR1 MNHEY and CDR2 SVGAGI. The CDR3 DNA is TGTGCCAGCAGTTACGACTACCGCCAAGAGACCCAGTACTTC. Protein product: CASSYDYRQETQYF.

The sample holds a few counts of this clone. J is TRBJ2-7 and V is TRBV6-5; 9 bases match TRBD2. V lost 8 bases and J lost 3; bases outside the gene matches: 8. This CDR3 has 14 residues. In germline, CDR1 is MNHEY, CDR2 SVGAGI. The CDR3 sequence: CASFGGLANYEQYF. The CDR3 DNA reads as TGTGCCAGCTTCGGCGGACTAGCGAACTACGAGCAGTACTTC.

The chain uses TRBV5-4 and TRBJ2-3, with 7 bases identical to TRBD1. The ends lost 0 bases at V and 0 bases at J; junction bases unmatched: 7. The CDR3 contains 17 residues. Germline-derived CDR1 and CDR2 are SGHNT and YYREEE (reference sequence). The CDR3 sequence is CASSLGGRGQSTDTQYF. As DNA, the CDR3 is TGTGCCAGCAGCTTGGGGGGCCGGGGACAGAGCACAGATACGCAGTATTTT.

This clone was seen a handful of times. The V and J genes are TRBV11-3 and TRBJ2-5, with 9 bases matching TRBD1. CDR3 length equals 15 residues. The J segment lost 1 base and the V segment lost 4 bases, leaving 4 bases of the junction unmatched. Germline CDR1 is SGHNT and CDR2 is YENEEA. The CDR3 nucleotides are TGTGCCAGCAGCTCGAGACAGGGGGGCCAAGAGACCCAGTACTTC. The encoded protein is CASSSRQGGQETQYF.

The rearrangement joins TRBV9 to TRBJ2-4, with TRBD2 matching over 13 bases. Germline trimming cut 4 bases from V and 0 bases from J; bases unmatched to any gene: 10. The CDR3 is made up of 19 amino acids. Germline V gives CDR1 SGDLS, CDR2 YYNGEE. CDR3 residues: CASSTGLAGAGGAKNIQYF. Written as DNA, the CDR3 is TGTGCCAGCAGCACTGGACTAGCGGGGGCCGGGGGAGCCAAAAACATTCAGTACTTC.

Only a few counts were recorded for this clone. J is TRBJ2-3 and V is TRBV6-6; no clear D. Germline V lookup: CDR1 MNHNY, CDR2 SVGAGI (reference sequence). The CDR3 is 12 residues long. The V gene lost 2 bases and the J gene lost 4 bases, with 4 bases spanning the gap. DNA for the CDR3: TGTGCCAGCAGTTACCCTTCAGATACGCAGTATTTT. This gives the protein CASSYPSDTQYF.

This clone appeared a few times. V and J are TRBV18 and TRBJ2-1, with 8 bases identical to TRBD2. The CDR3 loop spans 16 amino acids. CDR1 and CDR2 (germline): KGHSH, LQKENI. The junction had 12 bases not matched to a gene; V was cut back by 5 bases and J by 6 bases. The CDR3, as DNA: TGTGCCAGCTCAAGTGGGGTAGCGGGGAGCCCCAATGAGCAGTTCTTC. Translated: CASSSGVAGSPNEQFF.

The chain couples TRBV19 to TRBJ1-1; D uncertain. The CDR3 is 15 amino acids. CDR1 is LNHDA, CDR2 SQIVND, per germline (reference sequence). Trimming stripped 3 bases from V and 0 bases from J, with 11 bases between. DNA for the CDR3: TGTGCCAGTAGTATTCGGCAGACTATGAACACTGAAGCTTTCTTT. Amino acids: CASSIRQTMNTEAFF.

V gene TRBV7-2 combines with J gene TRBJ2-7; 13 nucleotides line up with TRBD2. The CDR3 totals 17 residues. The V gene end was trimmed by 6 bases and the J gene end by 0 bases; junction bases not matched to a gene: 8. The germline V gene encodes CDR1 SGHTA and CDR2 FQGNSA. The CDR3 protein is CASRRLAGGSSSYEQYF. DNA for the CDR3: TGTGCCAGCAGGCGACTAGCGGGGGGCTCATCCTCCTACGAGCAGTACTTC.

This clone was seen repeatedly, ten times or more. The CDR3 reads CASCPLSGGTYEQYF. The CDR3 DNA reads TGCGCCAGCTGCCCCCTTAGCGGGGGGACCTACGAGCAGTACTTC. The V gene is TRBV5-1, the J gene TRBJ2-7; 10 nucleotides agree with TRBD2. J was trimmed by 2 bases and V by 7 bases; bases with no gene match: 9. CDR1 is SGHRS, CDR2 YFSETQ, per germline. The CDR3 has 15 residues.

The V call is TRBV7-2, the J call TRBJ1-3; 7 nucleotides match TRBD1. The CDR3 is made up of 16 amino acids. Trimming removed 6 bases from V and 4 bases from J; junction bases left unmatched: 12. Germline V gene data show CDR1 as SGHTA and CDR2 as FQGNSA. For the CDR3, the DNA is TGTGCCAGCAGACCGACAGGGAGCATTCGAGGAAACACCATATATTTT. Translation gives CASRPTGSIRGNTIYF.

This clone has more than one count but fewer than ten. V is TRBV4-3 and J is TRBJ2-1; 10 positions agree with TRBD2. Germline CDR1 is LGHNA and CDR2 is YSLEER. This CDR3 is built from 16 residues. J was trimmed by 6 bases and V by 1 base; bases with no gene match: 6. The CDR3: CASSQGSGGAVNEQFF. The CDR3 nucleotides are TGCGCCAGCAGCCAAGGGAGCGGGGGGGCCGTCAATGAGCAGTTCTTC.

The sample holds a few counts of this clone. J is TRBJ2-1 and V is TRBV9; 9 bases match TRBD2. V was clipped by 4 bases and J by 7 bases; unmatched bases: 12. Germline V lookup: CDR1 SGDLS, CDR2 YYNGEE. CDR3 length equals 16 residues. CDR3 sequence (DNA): TGTGCCAGCAGCCCTCAGCGGGGGGCCCTACTTAATGAGCAGTTCTTC. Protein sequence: CASSPQRGALLNEQFF.

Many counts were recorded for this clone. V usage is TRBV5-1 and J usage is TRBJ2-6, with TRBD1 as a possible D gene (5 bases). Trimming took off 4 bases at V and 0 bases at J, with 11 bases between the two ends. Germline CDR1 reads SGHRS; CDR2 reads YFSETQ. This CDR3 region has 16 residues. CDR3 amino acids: CASSPDRNSGANVLTF. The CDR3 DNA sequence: TGCGCCAGCAGCCCCGACAGAAACTCTGGGGCCAACGTCCTGACTTTC.

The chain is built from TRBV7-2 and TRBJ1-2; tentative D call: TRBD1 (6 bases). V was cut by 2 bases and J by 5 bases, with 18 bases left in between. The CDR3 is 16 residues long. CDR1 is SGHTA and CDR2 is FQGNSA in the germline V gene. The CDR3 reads CASSLRITDSLYGYTF. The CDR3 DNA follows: TGTGCCAGCAGCTTACGAATCACGGACAGCCTTTATGGCTACACCTTC.

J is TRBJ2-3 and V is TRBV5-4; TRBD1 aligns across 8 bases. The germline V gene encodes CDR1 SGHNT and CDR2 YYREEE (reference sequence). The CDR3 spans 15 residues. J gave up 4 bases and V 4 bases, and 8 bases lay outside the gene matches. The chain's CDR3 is CASSMDRARADTQYF. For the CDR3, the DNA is TGTGCCAGCAGCATGGACAGGGCGAGGGCAGATACGCAGTATTTT.